This T cell receptor (beta chain) originates from a study of response to subunit inactivated influenza vaccine. The length of the CDR3 is 15 residues. The V gene's germline CDR1 is SGHAT and CDR2 FQNNGV. The V end was cut by 4 bases, the J end by 1 base, with 13 bases between. The sample holds a few counts of this clonotype. TCRdb re-called the RT-PCR reads with MiXCR, one entry per CDR3 protein. The sample shows more than 550,000 distinct CDR3 sequences, around 10% of them seen only once. Separately, the same data were catalogued under a study of T cells expressing NK-cell markers. That source reports: In generating TCR beta cDNA, 5'RACE template switching with UMIs was used.

The V and J genes are TRBV11-2 and TRBJ1-1; D is ambiguous. This specimen was PBMCs from blood, taken on the day of vaccination. The receptor was derived from a man over 45 who received an inactivated influenza vaccine. The CDR3 reads CASSSTLIRNTEAFF. CDR3 bases: TGTGCCAGCAGCTCTACCCTAATCAGGAACACTGAAGCTTTCTTT.